These 5 T cell receptor beta chains were sequenced from one sample in a study of T cells after somatic rescue of genetic block. Libraries were prepared by immunoSEQ multiplex PCR; TCRdb keeps only in-frame clonotypes and omits some of them. The sample consists of over 95,000 clones, 80% to 95% of them appearing once. The material sequenced was peripheral blood mononuclear cells (PBMCs). Every receptor here comes from a woman aged 18-29 years.

The gene calls are TRBV4-3 and TRBJ2-3; D uncertain. CDR1 LGHNA and CDR2 YSLEER come from the germline V gene. Trimming stripped 1 base from V and 2 bases from J, with 10 bases between. The CDR3 length is 15 residues. The CDR3 DNA reads TGCGCCAGCAGCCAAGTCGTGGATCACACAGATACGCAGTATTTT. Translated: CASSQVVDHTDTQYF.

V usage is TRBV30 and J usage is TRBJ1-4; D call uncertain. The V gene's germline CDR1 is GTSNPN and CDR2 SVGIG (reference sequence). V lost 0 bases and J lost 7, with 15 bases in between. CDR3 length: 15 residues. The CDR3: CAWSVLYPRAEKLFF. The CDR3 nucleotides are TGTGCCTGGAGTGTACTATACCCTCGGGCTGAAAAACTGTTTTTT.

CDR3: CASSLKGPGTGGIETQYF. As DNA, the CDR3 is TGTGCCAGCAGCTTGAAAGGGCCCGGGACAGGGGGCATAGAGACCCAGTACTTC. The genes are TRBV5-4 and TRBJ2-5, with 12 bases fitting TRBD1. Germline V lookup: CDR1 SGHNT, CDR2 YYREEE (reference sequence). There are 18 residues in the CDR3. With V trimmed by 1 base and J by 4 bases, 11 bases remained unmatched.

This clone has only one observation. The chain uses TRBV6-4 and TRBJ2-2; D gene ambiguous. V shed 3 bases and J shed 4 bases, with 12 bases lying between them. Germline-derived CDR1 and CDR2 are MRHNA and SNTAGT. This CDR3 has 15 amino acids. CDR3 sequence: CASSERFSPTGELFF. DNA for the CDR3: TGTGCCAGCAGTGAACGTTTCTCCCCCACCGGGGAGCTGTTTTTT.

The V call is TRBV4-2, the J call TRBJ2-7; perhaps TRBD1 as D (6 bases). This CDR3 has 14 residues. V lost 2 bases to trimming and J lost 1 base, with 9 bases between them. Germline V CDR1 and CDR2: LGHNA, YNFKEQ. The CDR3 DNA follows: TGTGCCAGCAGCCAACCTGACAGGTCCTACGAGCAGTACTTC. Its translation: CASSQPDRSYEQYF.